This T cell receptor (beta chain) was observed in a study of vaccination and CD4 T cells after COVID-19. Cultured CD4+ T-cell DNA underwent Oncomine TCR Beta short-read sequencing. TCRdb re-called the PCR reads with MiXCR, one entry per CDR3 protein. The sample gives around 20,000 distinct CDR3 sequences, roughly two fifths of which show up once; under 15% is in the top ten. Treatment specified: approximately 9-day PBMC culture with coronavirus spike peptide pools or control peptides (ViraFEST assay). Unmatched junction bases numbered 4, after V lost 6 bases and J lost 2 bases. This CDR3 contains 14 residues. CDR1 and CDR2 (germline): DFQATT, SNEGSKA (reference sequence). The sample holds one count of this clonotype. What it recognizes is unknown.

The chain is built from TRBV20-1 and TRBJ1-6; 7 bases match TRBD1. Sequencing was performed on CD4+ T cells from blood, cultured in vitro. The sequence was obtained from a human donor who had recovered from COVID-19. CDR3 in DNA: TGCAGTGCGACAGGGATCACCTATAATTCACCCCTCCACTTT. Protein sequence: CSATGITYNSPLHF.